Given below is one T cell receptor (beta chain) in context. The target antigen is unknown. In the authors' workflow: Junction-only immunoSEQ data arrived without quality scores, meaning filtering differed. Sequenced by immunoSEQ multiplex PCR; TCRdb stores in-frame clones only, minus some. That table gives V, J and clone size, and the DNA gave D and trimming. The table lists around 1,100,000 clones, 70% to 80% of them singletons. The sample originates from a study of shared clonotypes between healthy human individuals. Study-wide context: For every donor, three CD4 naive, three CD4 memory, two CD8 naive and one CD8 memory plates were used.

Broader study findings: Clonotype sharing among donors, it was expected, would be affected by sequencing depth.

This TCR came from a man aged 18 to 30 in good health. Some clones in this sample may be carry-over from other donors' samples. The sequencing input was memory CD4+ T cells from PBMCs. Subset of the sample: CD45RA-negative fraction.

The CDR3 DNA sequence: TGTGCCAGCTCACCAAGGAGGACAGAGACCCAGTACTTC. Amino acid sequence: CASSPRRTETQYF. This chain links TRBV18 with TRBJ2-5; the D gene is possibly TRBD2 (5 bases). The germline gives CDR1 KGHSH, CDR2 LQKENI. V lost 2 bases to trimming and J lost 4 bases, with 8 bases between them. The CDR3 runs to 13 residues.